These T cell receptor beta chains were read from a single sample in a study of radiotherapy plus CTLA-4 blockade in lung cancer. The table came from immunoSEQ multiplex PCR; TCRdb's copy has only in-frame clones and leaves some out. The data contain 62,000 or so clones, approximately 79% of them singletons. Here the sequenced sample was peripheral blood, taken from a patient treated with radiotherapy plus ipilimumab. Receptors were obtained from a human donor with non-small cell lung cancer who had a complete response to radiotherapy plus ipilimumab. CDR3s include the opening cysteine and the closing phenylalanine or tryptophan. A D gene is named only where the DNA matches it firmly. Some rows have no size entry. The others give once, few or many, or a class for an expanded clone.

CDR3nt: TGTGCCAGCAGCCCAACCGGGACCCTCTTTCTCTCTGGAAACACCATATATTTT; CDR3aa: CASSPTGTLFLSGNTIYF; j_gene: TRBJ1-3; d_gene: NA; abundance: few; v_gene: TRBV7-2
CDR3nt: TGTGCCAGCAGCCCCGCTAGAGCAAGGGAGACCCAGTACTTC; CDR3aa: CASSPARARETQYF; j_gene: TRBJ2-5; d_gene: NA; abundance: NA; v_gene: TRBV11-3
CDR3nt: TGTGCCTGGAGTGCAGGGAGGGGAACCTACTCTGGGGCCAACGTCCTGACTTTC; CDR3aa: CAWSAGRGTYSGANVLTF; j_gene: TRBJ2-6; d_gene: TRBD2; abundance: NA; v_gene: TRBV30
CDR3nt: TGTGCCAGCAGGGCGGGACGGAAAAACACTGAAGCTTTCTTT; CDR3aa: CASRAGRKNTEAFF; j_gene: TRBJ1-1; d_gene: NA; abundance: NA; v_gene: TRBV2
CDR3nt: TGTGCCAGCTCACAGCAGGGGCAGGCGATATATGGCTACACCTTC; CDR3aa: CASSQQGQAIYGYTF; j_gene: TRBJ1-2; d_gene: NA; abundance: NA; v_gene: TRBV18
CDR3nt: TGTGCCAGCAGCGTAGATGGGGATCAGCCCCAGCATTTT; CDR3aa: CASSVDGDQPQHF; j_gene: TRBJ1-5; d_gene: NA; abundance: NA; v_gene: TRBV9
CDR3nt: TGCAGCGCTACAAGCGCGATATACAATGAGCAGTTCTTC; CDR3aa: CSATSAIYNEQFF; j_gene: TRBJ2-1; d_gene: NA; abundance: NA; v_gene: TRBV29-1
CDR3nt: TGTGCCAGCAGTGAAGGGGGGGGACAGGGGTTTTCCAATGAGCAGTTCTTC; CDR3aa: CASSEGGGQGFSNEQFF; j_gene: TRBJ2-1; d_gene: TRBD1; abundance: few; v_gene: TRBV6-1
CDR3nt: TGTGCCAGCAGTGGACAGGGTACCCTTTCTTACTATGGCTACACCTTC; CDR3aa: CASSGQGTLSYYGYTF; j_gene: TRBJ1-2; d_gene: TRBD1; abundance: NA; v_gene: TRBV27
CDR3nt: TGTGCCAGCAGGTTCGGGACATTAGAGACCCAGTACTTC; CDR3aa: CASRFGTLETQYF; j_gene: TRBJ2-5; d_gene: NA; abundance: NA; v_gene: TRBV28
CDR3nt: TGCGCCAGCAGCCAAGGATTTTTAGGACGGAGCATGAACACTGAAGCTTTCTTT; CDR3aa: CASSQGFLGRSMNTEAFF; j_gene: TRBJ1-1; d_gene: NA; abundance: NA; v_gene: TRBV4-1
CDR3nt: TGCGCCAGCAGCCCGGGACAGGGGGCTTATGAGCAGTTCTTC; CDR3aa: CASSPGQGAYEQFF; j_gene: TRBJ2-1; d_gene: TRBD1; abundance: few; v_gene: TRBV4-3
CDR3nt: TGTGCCAGCAGCGTCCAGGGAGGGGGAACCTACGAGCAGTACTTC; CDR3aa: CASSVQGGGTYEQYF; j_gene: TRBJ2-7; d_gene: NA; abundance: NA; v_gene: TRBV9
CDR3nt: TGCGCCAGCAGCCCCGGGTCACTACTAGCGGGAGTTTATGAAAACATTCAGTACTTC; CDR3aa: CASSPGSLLAGVYENIQYF; j_gene: TRBJ2-4; d_gene: TRBD2; abundance: NA; v_gene: TRBV4-1
CDR3nt: TGTGCCTGGTCCCCCCCTTTGGCGAACTATGGCTACACCTTC; CDR3aa: CAWSPPLANYGYTF; j_gene: TRBJ1-2; d_gene: NA; abundance: NA; v_gene: TRBV30